The clone carrying this TCR delta chain came up a few times. The antigen remains undetermined. The data belong to a study of human gamma delta and Vdelta1 T cells. Overall study findings and caveats: Polyclonal Delta One T cells reportedly showed broad cytotoxic targeting of acute myeloid leukemia.

TCRdb fed the PCR reads to CATT. The sample yields about 13,000 delta-chain clones, roughly 53% seen once. V was clipped by 0 bases and J by 0 bases; unmatched bases: 18. This CDR3 contains 21 residues. CDR1 is TSWWSYY, CDR2 QGS, per germline. Material for sequencing was Vdelta1 gamma-delta T cells from blood grown in culture (DOT cells). The receptor comes from a human donor in good health. The chain is built from TRDV1 and TRDJ1; 8 bases are shared with TRDD3. CDR3 DNA sequence: TGTGCTCTTGGGGAACTGCTGGCCCCCCCGGTACTGGGGGGCTACACCGATAAACTCATCTTT. This gives the protein CALGELLAPPVLGGYTDKLIF.